The T cell receptor beta chain under discussion was sequenced for a study of blood T cell repertoires in COVID-19. Study-level information: Sites in the United States, Italy and Spain provided acute and convalescent COVID-19 samples.

This table comes from immunoSEQ multiplex PCR, and its TCRdb copy is limited to in-frame clones, with some not included. The data contain 83,000 or so clones, 60% to 85% of them seen just once; the ten biggest clones take up approximately 9.3%. Germline assignment: CDR1 LGHDT and CDR2 YNNKEL (reference sequence). CDR3 length: 19 residues. Trimming shortened V by 0 bases and J by 0 bases, and 19 bases separated the two germline ends. J is TRBJ2-3 and V is TRBV3-1 (or the pseudogene TRBV3-2); possibly TRBD2 for D (8 bases). Sequencing used peripheral blood. The sequence derives from a woman of 80 years or more with acute or convalescent COVID-19. CDR3 DNA sequence: TGTGCCAGCAGCCAAGATAGCGGGGACAGACCGACTAGCACAGATACGCAGTATTTT. Protein: CASSQDSGDRPTSTDTQYF.